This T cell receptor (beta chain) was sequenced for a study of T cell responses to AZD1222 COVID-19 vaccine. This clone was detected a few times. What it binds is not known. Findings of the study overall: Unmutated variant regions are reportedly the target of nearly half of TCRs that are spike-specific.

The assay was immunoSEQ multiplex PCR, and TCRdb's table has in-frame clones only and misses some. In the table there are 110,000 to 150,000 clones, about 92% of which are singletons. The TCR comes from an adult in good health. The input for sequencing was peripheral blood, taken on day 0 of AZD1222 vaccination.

The CDR3 bases are TGTGCCAGCAGTCCTCCCGGGATTGCGGGGGGCTACACCTTC. Protein: CASSPPGIAGGYTF. The gene calls are TRBV25-1 and TRBJ1-2; the D is unclear. The ends were cut back, 5 bases at V and 8 bases at J, with 18 bases in the middle. Germline assignment: CDR1 MGHDK and CDR2 SYGVNS. CDR3 length: 14 amino acids.